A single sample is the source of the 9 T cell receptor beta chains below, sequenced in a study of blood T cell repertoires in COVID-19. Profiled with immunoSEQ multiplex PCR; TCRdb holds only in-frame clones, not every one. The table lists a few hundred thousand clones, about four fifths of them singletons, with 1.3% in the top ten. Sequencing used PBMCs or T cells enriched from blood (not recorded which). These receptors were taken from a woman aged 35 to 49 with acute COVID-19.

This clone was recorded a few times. CDR3 sequence (DNA): TGCAGCGCCGGTGACAGGGCGTCTAGCGGCTACACCTTC. It encodes CSAGDRASSGYTF. The chain carries TRBV29-1 and TRBJ1-2, with TRBD1 matching 7 bases. Germline trimming cut 7 bases from V and 8 bases from J; bases unmatched to any gene: 13. The CDR3 contains 13 residues. Germline CDR1 is SQVTM and CDR2 is ANQGSEA.

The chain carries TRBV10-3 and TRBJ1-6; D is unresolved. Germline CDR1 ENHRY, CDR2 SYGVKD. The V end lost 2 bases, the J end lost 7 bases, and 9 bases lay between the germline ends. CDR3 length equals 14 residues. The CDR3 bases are TGTGCCATCAGTGAGGGAGGGATCAATTCACCCCTCCACTTT. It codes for CAISEGGINSPLHF.

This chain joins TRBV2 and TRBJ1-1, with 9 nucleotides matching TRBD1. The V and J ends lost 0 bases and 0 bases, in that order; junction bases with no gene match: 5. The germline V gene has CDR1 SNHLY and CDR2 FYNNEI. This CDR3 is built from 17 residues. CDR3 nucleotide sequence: TGTGCCAGCAGTGAAGCAGGCACAGGGGGCATGAACACTGAAGCTTTCTTT. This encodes CASSEAGTGGMNTEAFF. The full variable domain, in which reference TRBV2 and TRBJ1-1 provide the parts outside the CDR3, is EPEVTQTPSHQVTQMGQEVILRCVPISNHLYFYWYRQILGQKVEFLVSFYNNEISEKSEIFDDQFSVERPDGSNFTLKIRSTKLEDSAMYFCASSEAGTGGMNTEAFFGQGTRLTVV.

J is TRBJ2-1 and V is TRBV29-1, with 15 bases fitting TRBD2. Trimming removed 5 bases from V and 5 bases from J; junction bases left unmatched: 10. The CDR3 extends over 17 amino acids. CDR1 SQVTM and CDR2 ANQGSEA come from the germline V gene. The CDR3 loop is CSVRTSGGGRINNEQFF. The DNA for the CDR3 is TGCAGCGTTCGGACTAGCGGGGGGGGCCGGATCAACAATGAGCAGTTCTTC.

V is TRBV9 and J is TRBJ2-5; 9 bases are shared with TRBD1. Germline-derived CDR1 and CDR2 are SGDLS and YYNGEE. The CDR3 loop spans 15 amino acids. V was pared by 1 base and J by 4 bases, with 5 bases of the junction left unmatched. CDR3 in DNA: TGTGCCAGCAGCGTACGGCCGGGACAGGGAGAGACCCAGTACTTC. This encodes CASSVRPGQGETQYF.

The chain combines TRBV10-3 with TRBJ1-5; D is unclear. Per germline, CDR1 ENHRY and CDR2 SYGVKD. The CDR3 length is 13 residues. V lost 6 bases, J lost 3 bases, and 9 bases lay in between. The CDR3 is CAISPYTNQPQHF. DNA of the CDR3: TGTGCCATCAGCCCCTATACCAATCAGCCCCAGCATTTT.

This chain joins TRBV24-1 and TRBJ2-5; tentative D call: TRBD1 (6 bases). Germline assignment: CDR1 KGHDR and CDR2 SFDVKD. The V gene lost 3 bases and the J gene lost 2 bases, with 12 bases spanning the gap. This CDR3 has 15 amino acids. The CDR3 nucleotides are TGTGCCACCAGTGATCCCCGGACAGAACAAGAGACCCAGTACTTC. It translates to CATSDPRTEQETQYF.

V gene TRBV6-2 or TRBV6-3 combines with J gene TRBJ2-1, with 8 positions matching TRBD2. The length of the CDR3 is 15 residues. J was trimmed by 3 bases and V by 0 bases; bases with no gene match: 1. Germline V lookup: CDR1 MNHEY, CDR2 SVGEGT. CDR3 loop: CASSYSAGGYNEQFF. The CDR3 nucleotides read TGTGCCAGCAGTTACTCGGCGGGGGGCTACAATGAGCAGTTCTTC.

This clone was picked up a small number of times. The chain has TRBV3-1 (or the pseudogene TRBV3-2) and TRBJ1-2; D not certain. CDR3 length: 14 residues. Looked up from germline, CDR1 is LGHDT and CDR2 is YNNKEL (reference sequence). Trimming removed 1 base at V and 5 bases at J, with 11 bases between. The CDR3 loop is CASSQAQAPYGYTF. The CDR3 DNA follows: TGTGCCAGCAGCCAAGCCCAGGCCCCATATGGCTACACCTTC.